One sample yielded the 26 T cell receptor beta chains listed below, sequenced in a study of cytomegalovirus exposure and HLA in healthy donors. PCR primers comprised 60 Vbeta and 13 Jbeta primers. Libraries were prepared by immunoSEQ multiplex PCR; TCRdb keeps only in-frame clonotypes and omits some of them. Of 110,000 or so clones listed, 81% are singletons. Sequenced: PBMCs. These receptors were obtained from a woman between 35 and 50 years old in good health and CMV-seronegative.

V and J are TRBV6-5 and TRBJ1-1, with no clear D. CDR3 size: 14 residues. Per the germline V gene, CDR1 is MNHEY and CDR2 is SVGAGI. The ends were cut back, 2 bases at V and 1 base at J, with 8 bases in the middle. CDR3 nucleotides: TGTGCCAGCAGTTACGATGGCCCGAACACTGAAGCTTTCTTT. Protein product: CASSYDGPNTEAFF.

V usage is TRBV16 and J usage is TRBJ1-3, with D maybe TRBD1 (6 bases). Germline V gene data show CDR1 as KGHSY and CDR2 as FQNENV. The CDR3 is 15 amino acids. Trimming shortened V by 2 bases and J by 0 bases, and 8 bases separated the two germline ends. The CDR3 bases are TGTGCCAGCAGCCAACCGGACAGCTCTGGAAACACCATATATTTT. Amino acid sequence: CASSQPDSSGNTIYF.

The gene calls are TRBV19 and TRBJ2-4; 9 nucleotides align to TRBD1. Germline V gene lookup returns CDR1 LNHDA and CDR2 SQIVND (reference sequence). V dropped 5 bases and J dropped 5; count of bases not matched to a gene: 10. The CDR3 length is 16 residues. The CDR3 loop reads CASSSRSGTGQNIQYF. The CDR3, as DNA: TGTGCCAGTAGTTCCCGCTCCGGGACAGGGCAAAACATTCAGTACTTC. Supplemented by reference TRBV19 and TRBJ2-4, the full variable domain reads DGGITQSPKYLFRKEGQNVTLSCEQNLNHDAMYWYRQDPGQGLRLIYYSQIVNDFQKGDIAEGYSVSREKKESFPLTVTSAQKNPTAFYLCASSSRSGTGQNIQYFGAGTRLSVL.

This chain links TRBV28 with TRBJ1-4, with a possible D match to TRBD1 (5 bases). Trimming cost V 8 bases and J 8 bases, with 18 bases left between them. This CDR3 has 14 residues. Per germline, CDR1 MDHEN and CDR2 SYDVKM. CDR3 nucleotide sequence: TGTGCCAGCTTCGGGAGGGGATTTACAGAAAAACTGTTTTTT. Translating it yields CASFGRGFTEKLFF.

This sequence joins TRBV18 and TRBJ1-2, with D uncertain. In germline, CDR1 is KGHSH, CDR2 LQKENI. Trimming shortened V by 4 bases and J by 7 bases, and 13 bases separated the two germline ends. CDR3 length: 13 amino acids. CDR3 in amino acids: CASSLAESGGYTF. The CDR3 DNA follows: TGTGCCAGCTCACTGGCAGAAAGCGGTGGCTACACCTTC.

The count of this clone is one. The V and J genes are TRBV7-2 and TRBJ1-3; D is perhaps TRBD1 (5 bases). Germline CDR1 SGHTA, CDR2 FQGNSA. Trimming cost V 2 bases and J 2 bases, with 16 bases left between them. CDR3 size: 17 residues. The CDR3 sequence: CASSLRRDRGPGNTIYF. In DNA form, the CDR3 reads TGTGCCAGCAGCTTAAGGCGGGACCGGGGTCCTGGAAACACCATATATTTT. Together with reference TRBV7-2 and TRBJ1-3, the CDR3 gives the full variable domain: GAGVSQSPSNKVTEKGKDVELRCDPISGHTALYWYRQSLGQGLEFLIYFQGNSAPDKSGLPSDRFSAERTGGSVSTLTIQRTQQEDSAVYLCASSLRRDRGPGNTIYFGEGSWLTVV.

The chain is built from TRBV5-1 and TRBJ2-5; 9 nucleotides align to TRBD1. The J segment lost 3 bases and the V segment lost 0 bases, leaving 3 bases of the junction unmatched. The CDR3 length is 15 residues. Germline CDR1 is SGHRS and CDR2 is YFSETQ. The CDR3 nucleotides read TGCGCCAGCAGCTTGGGGGACAGGGACGAAGAGACCCAGTACTTC. Translation: CASSLGDRDEETQYF.

This chain joins TRBV18 and TRBJ2-2, with D tentatively TRBD2 (5 bases). Germline values: CDR1 KGHSH, CDR2 LQKENI. The ends were cut back, 2 bases at V and 6 bases at J, with 13 bases in the middle. The CDR3 has 15 amino acids. The DNA for the CDR3 is TGTGCCAGCTCACCATCGAGGGAGAGGGCCGGGGAGCTGTTTTTT. This encodes CASSPSRERAGELFF.

The chain employs TRBV19 and TRBJ1-2; 10 bases line up with TRBD1. V trimming: 5 bases; J trimming: 8 bases; junction bases outside the gene matches: 5. The CDR3 has 13 residues. CDR1 is LNHDA and CDR2 is SQIVND in the germline V gene (reference sequence). The CDR3 nucleotides read TGTGCCAGTAGTCCCGACAGGGGGCGGGGCTACACCTTC. Its translation is CASSPDRGRGYTF.

This chain uses TRBV11-2 with TRBJ2-3; 8 nucleotides align to TRBD2. This CDR3 has 15 amino acids. V lost 5 bases and J lost 5; bases outside the gene matches: 9. The germline CDR1 and CDR2 sequences are SGHAT and FQNNGV. The CDR3 DNA reads TGTGCCAGCAGCCCTCGAGCGGGAGAGAGAGATACGCAGTATTTT. Protein product: CASSPRAGERDTQYF. The whole variable domain, remainder taken from reference TRBV11-2 and TRBJ2-3, is EAGVAQSPRYKIIEKRQSVAFWCNPISGHATLYWYQQILGQGPKLLIQFQNNGVVDDSQLPKDRFSAERLKGVDSTLKIQPAKLEDSAVYLCASSPRAGERDTQYFGPGTRLTVL.

The chain has TRBV2 and TRBJ2-2; D is unresolved. Germline V gene data show CDR1 as SNHLY and CDR2 as FYNNEI. The length of the CDR3 is 13 residues. V gave up 8 bases and J gave up 2 bases, with 9 bases separating them. The CDR3 DNA is TGTGCCAGCGTCCAATCCAACACCGGGGAGCTGTTTTTT. It encodes CASVQSNTGELFF.

The chain has TRBV19 and TRBJ2-7; 7 positions agree with TRBD1. This CDR3 is 14 amino acids long. The V gene's germline CDR1 is LNHDA and CDR2 SQIVND (reference sequence). After removal of 7 bases from V and 4 bases from J, the junction contained 10 bases not matched to a gene. CDR3 in DNA: TGTGCCAGTACCTCGTCCGGGACAGCTTACGAGCAGTACTTC. Amino acids: CASTSSGTAYEQYF.

The rearrangement joins TRBV5-4 to TRBJ2-5; D possibly corresponds to TRBD2 (6 bases). The CDR3 has 14 residues. Trimming stripped 6 bases from V and 3 bases from J, with 15 bases between. Looked up from germline, CDR1 is SGHNT and CDR2 is YYREEE (reference sequence). DNA of the CDR3: TGTGCCAGCACCGTCGCGGGGAGAAAAGAGACCCAGTACTTC. As protein: CASTVAGRKETQYF.

This clone has just a few counts. V and J are TRBV2 and TRBJ2-7; a weak D match, TRBD2 (5 bases). The V and J ends lost 6 bases and 3 bases respectively, with 12 bases between them. Per the germline V gene, CDR1 is SNHLY and CDR2 is FYNNEI. The length of the CDR3 is 13 residues. CDR3 protein: CASRWGELYEQYF. The DNA of the CDR3 is TGTGCCAGCAGATGGGGAGAACTCTACGAGCAGTACTTC.

This rearrangement joins TRBV6-1 to TRBJ1-1; 8 bases agree with TRBD1. With 5 bases clipped from V and 7 bases from J, the junction kept 3 bases outside the gene matches. The CDR3 has 12 residues. The germline V gene has CDR1 MNHNS and CDR2 SASEGT. CDR3 region: CASSRGQGEAFF. CDR3 sequence (DNA): TGTGCCAGCAGTCGAGGACAGGGTGAAGCTTTCTTT.

The count of this clone is one. The CDR3 DNA is TGTGCCAGCAGCCCCCCCTTCTTATGGGGGGCCCAGTACTTC. It encodes CASSPPFLWGAQYF. The chain combines TRBV7-8 with TRBJ2-5; possible D gene TRBD2, 6 bases. Trimming took 5 bases from V and 9 from J, leaving 19 bases between them. CDR1 is SGHVS and CDR2 is FQNEAQ in the germline V gene. The CDR3 contains 14 residues.

The J gene is TRBJ1-2, the V gene TRBV5-1; D is ambiguous. The V gene's germline CDR1 is SGHRS and CDR2 YFSETQ. CDR3 length: 13 amino acids. V was clipped by 0 bases and J by 11 bases, with 14 bases between them. The CDR3: CASSLARSGDYTF. The DNA for the CDR3 is TGCGCCAGCAGCTTGGCCCGGAGCGGCGATTACACCTTC.

The chain couples TRBV21-1 to TRBJ1-2; the table calls TRBD1, which could not be checked here. TRBV21-1 is deemed a pseudogene. CDR3 length equals 13 residues. CDR3 sequence: CASSRDKNYGYTF. CDR3 bases: TGTGCCAGCAGCAGGGACAAAAACTATGGCTACACCTTC.

The CDR3: CASSQQGVPTEAFF. CDR3 in DNA: TGTGCCAGCAGCCAGCAAGGGGTTCCCACTGAAGCTTTCTTT. The chain recombines TRBV5-4 with TRBJ1-1, with D possibly matching TRBD1 (5 bases). The germline gives CDR1 SGHNT, CDR2 YYREEE (reference sequence). V dropped 4 bases and J dropped 4 bases, with 14 bases sitting between them. The CDR3 runs to 14 residues.

The genes are TRBV7-9 and TRBJ1-3, with D possibly being TRBD1 (5 bases). This CDR3 has 18 residues. V shed 2 bases and J shed 0 bases, with 17 bases lying between them. Per germline, CDR1 SEHNR and CDR2 FQNEAQ (reference sequence). The CDR3 reads CASSLTTSPGISGNTIYF. CDR3 DNA: TGTGCCAGCAGCTTAACGACGTCTCCAGGGATCTCTGGAAACACCATATATTTT.

The rearrangement joins TRBV19 to TRBJ2-2; 8 bases fit TRBD1. The CDR3 consists of 15 residues. Germline V gives CDR1 LNHDA, CDR2 SQIVND (reference sequence). Trimming took 1 base from V and 5 from J; bases not matched to a gene: 3. For the CDR3, the DNA is TGTGCCAGTAGTATAGGCAGGGGGCGTACCGGGGAGCTGTTTTTT. It is translated as CASSIGRGRTGELFF.

This clone showed up just once. The chain employs TRBV5-8 and TRBJ2-1; tentatively, D is TRBD2 (5 bases). Germline CDR1 SGHTS, CDR2 YDEGEE. Trimming removed 4 bases at V and 8 bases at J, with 19 bases between. This CDR3 comprises 15 residues. This CDR3 is CASSTGVITGDEQFF. CDR3 nucleotides: TGTGCCAGCAGCACCGGGGTCATCACCGGGGATGAGCAGTTCTTC.

The chain links TRBV13 to TRBJ2-3; 8 bases fit TRBD2. Losses at the gene ends were 2 bases for V and 5 bases for J; bases not matched to a gene: 9. In germline, CDR1 is PRHDT, CDR2 FYEKMQ (reference sequence). CDR3 length equals 16 residues. The CDR3 bases are TGTGCCAGCAGCTTACCCAGCGGGGGTGTAGGAGATACGCAGTATTTT. Translated: CASSLPSGGVGDTQYF. The variable domain in full, with the rest retrieved from reference TRBV13 and TRBJ2-3, is AAGVIQSPRHLIKEKRETATLKCYPIPRHDTVYWYQQGPGQDPQFLISFYEKMQSDKGSIPDRFSAQQFSDYHSELNMSSLELGDSALYFCASSLPSGGVGDTQYFGPGTRLTVL.

V gene TRBV6-6 combines with J gene TRBJ1-1; possibly TRBD1 for D (5 bases). The V and J ends lost 4 bases and 7 bases respectively, with 16 bases between them. The CDR3 runs to 14 residues. Germline-derived CDR1 and CDR2 are MNHNY and SVGAGI (reference sequence). The CDR3 DNA follows: TGTGCCAGCAGTTTTCTGGAACGGGGGGATGAAGCTTTCTTT. Protein sequence: CASSFLERGDEAFF.

The rearrangement joins TRBV21-1 to TRBJ2-1; TRBD2, the D gene given by the table, was not confirmed from the DNA. TRBV21-1 is tagged as a pseudogene. This CDR3 has 20 amino acids. CDR3 amino acids: CASSKPRFWTSGGPDNEQFF. CDR3 bases: TGTGCCAGCAGCAAACCCCGGTTTTGGACTAGCGGGGGGCCAGACAATGAGCAGTTCTTC.

The chain uses TRBV4-2 and TRBJ1-4, with D unresolved. CDR3 length: 17 residues. The germline CDR1 and CDR2 sequences are LGHNA and YNFKEQ. V was trimmed by 0 bases and J by 0 bases, leaving 11 bases between them. The CDR3 loop reads CASSQDVASATNEKLFF. The DNA of the CDR3 is TGTGCCAGCAGCCAAGACGTGGCAAGCGCAACTAATGAAAAACTGTTTTTT.